This entry describes one T cell receptor (beta chain). The record originates from a study of human T cells and chemical hapten exposure. The sample's time point: pre-sensitization, week 0. Treatment meaning: therapeutic diphenylcyclopropenone sensitization with weekly scalp DPC. People who gave samples had alopecia, were 18 to 70 years old, and were suitable for DPC. V was clipped by 5 bases and J by 3 bases, with 18 bases between them. This CDR3 spans 15 amino acids. CDR1 is DFQATT and CDR2 is SNEGSKA in the germline V gene (reference sequence). MiXCR, run by TCRdb on the RACE reads, gives a single entry per CDR3 protein. The sample carries roughly 40,000 distinct CDR3 sequences, about 10% recorded once.

The chain combines TRBV20-1 with TRBJ2-3; tentative D call: TRBD1 (6 bases). The origin of this receptor is a man in his thirties or forties with alopecia areata. Some clones in this sample may be carry-over from other donors' samples. The sequenced sample was whole blood, obtained in connection with sensitization to the hapten diphenylcyclopropenone (DPC). The CDR3 coding sequence is TGCAGTGCTCCGATCAGACAGGATGGTACAGATACGCAGTATTTT. This codes for CSAPIRQDGTDTQYF.